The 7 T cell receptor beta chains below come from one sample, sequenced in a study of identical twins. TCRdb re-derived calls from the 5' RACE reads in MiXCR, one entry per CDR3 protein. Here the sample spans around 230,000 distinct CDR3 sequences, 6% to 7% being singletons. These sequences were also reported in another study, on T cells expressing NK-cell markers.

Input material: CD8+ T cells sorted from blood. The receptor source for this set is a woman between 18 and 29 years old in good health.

CDR3 in DNA: TGTGCCATCAGTGATGGGACTAGCGGGAGGGCCGTAGATGAGCAGTTCTTC. Translation gives CAISDGTSGRAVDEQFF. The rearrangement uses TRBV10-3 and TRBJ2-1; 16 bases agree with TRBD2. J gave up 8 bases and V 3 bases, and 7 bases lay outside the gene matches. Germline CDR1 reads ENHRY; CDR2 reads SYGVKD. CDR3 size: 17 residues.

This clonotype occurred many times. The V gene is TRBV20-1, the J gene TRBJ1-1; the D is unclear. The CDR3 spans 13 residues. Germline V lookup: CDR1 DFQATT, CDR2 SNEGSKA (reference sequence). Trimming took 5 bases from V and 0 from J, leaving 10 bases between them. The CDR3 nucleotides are TGCAGTGCTGAAGCCCCGGTGAACACTGAAGCTTTCTTT. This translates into CSAEAPVNTEAFF.

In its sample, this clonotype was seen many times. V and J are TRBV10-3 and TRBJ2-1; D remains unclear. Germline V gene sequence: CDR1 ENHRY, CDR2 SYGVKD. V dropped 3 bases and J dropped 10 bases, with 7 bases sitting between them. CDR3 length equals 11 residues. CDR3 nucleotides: TGTGCCATCAGTGACGCAGGCGAGCAGTTCTTC. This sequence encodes CAISDAGEQFF.

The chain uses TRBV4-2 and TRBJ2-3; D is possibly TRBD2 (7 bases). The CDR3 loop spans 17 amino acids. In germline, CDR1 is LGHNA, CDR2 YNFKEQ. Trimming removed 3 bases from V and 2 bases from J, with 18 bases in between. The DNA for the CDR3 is TGTGCCAGCAGCCAGGAGATGAGGGGGGGAACCACAGATACGCAGTATTTT. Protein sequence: CASSQEMRGGTTDTQYF.

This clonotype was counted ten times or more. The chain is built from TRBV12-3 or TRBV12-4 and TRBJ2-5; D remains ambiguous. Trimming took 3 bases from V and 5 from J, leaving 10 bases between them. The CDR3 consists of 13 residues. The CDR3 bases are TGTGCCAGCAGTTTTGGTTTGCTGGAGACCCAGTACTTC. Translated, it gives CASSFGLLETQYF.

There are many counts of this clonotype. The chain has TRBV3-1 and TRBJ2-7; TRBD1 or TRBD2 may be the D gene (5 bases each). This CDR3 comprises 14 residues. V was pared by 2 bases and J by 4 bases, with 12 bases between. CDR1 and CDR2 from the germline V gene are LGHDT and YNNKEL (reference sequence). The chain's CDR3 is CASSQRDGGYEQYF. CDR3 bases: TGTGCCAGCAGCCAAAGGGACGGTGGGTACGAGCAGTACTTC.

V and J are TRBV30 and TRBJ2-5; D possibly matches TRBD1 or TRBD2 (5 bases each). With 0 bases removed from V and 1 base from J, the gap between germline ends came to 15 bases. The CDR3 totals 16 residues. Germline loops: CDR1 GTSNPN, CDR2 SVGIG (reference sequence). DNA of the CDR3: TGTGCCTGGAGTGTAGGCATCGAGGGACCCCAAGAGACCCAGTACTTC. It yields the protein CAWSVGIEGPQETQYF.